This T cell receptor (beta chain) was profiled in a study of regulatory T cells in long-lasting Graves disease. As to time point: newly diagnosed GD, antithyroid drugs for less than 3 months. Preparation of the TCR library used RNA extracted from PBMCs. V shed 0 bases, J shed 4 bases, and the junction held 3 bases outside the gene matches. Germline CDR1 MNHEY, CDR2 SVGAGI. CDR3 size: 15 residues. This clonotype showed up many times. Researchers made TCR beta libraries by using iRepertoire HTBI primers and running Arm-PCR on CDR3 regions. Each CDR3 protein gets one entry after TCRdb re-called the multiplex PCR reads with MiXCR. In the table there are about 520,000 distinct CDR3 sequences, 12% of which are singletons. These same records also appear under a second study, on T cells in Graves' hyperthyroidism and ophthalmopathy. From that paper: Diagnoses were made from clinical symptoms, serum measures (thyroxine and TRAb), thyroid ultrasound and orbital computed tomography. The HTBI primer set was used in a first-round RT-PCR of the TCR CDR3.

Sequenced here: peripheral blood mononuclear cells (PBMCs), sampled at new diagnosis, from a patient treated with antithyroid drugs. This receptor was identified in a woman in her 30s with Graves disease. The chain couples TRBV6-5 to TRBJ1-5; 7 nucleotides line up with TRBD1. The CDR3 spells CASSYSPGGNQPQHF. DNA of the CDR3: TGTGCCAGCAGTTACTCACCAGGGGGGAATCAGCCCCAGCATTTT.